The T cell receptor (beta chain) described here comes from a study of CD8+CD57+ T cells in acquired aplastic anemia (dated by TCRdb to 2016 to 2019). About the full investigation: DNA extracted from sorted CD4+ and CD8+ cells had a mean of around 3 ug, with a range of roughly 0.17 to 30 ug. Mean read counts for healthy donor samples were about 10.8 million for CD4+ cells and roughly 12 million for CD8+ cells. The paper's findings and limits, for the study overall: Roughly 30 CD8+ CDR3 sequences were found to be shared between patients and controls, but these sequences appeared to be highly expressed in patients and within the immunodominant clones of the patients. Patients and healthy controls showed no significant difference in CD8+ Simpson's diversity (P=0.060).

Genomic DNA served as template for TCR beta VDJ combination and CDR3 sequence profiling. TCR repertoire sequencing was run on an Illumina HiSeq 2000. The authors' pipeline ran thus. TRBV/TRBJ rearrangement plots, CDR3 size and DJ length profiles, and Simpson's diversity index were used to evaluate the repertoires. The most abundant DNA sequence in the deep sequencing data was taken as the immunodominant clone. CDR3 amino acid sequences were checked for sharing between subjects and were compared against published repertoires and the VDJdb database. TCRdb cleaned the public reads at Q25 with fastp, built clones with MiXCR and kept in-frame beta chains. One record per CDR3 amino acid sequence lists the most common genes and DNA. The authors' filters were not applied to this entry. Within this sample are a few hundred thousand distinct CDR3 sequences, with approximately 60% of them counted one time only. The ten largest clones represent roughly 29% of the sample.

Concerning this clonotype: Its recognized antigen is unknown. No much larger clonotype is one base removed from it; base qualities were not supplied.

Spanning cysteine to phenylalanine, the CDR3 consists of 13 amino acids. The read is trimmed to its CDR3 DNA, 39 bases read in frame from base 1. The germline V gene gives CDR1 as SGHDN and CDR2 as FVKESK. Cut back by 1 base and 6 bases, the V and J ends lie 10 bases apart. In the study, sorted CD4+ and CD8+ blood T cells from patients with severe aplastic anemia and from healthy subjects underwent deep sequencing of TCR repertoires. Ficoll-Paque density gradient centrifugation was used to isolate peripheral blood mononuclear cells. CD4+ and CD8+ T cells were sorted by FACS or magnetic beads before DNA extraction.

The V gene is TRBV14 and the J gene is TRBJ2-7; TRBD2 is possibly the D segment (6 matching bases). This receptor was obtained from a human donor in good health. Sequences were obtained from sorted CD4+, CD8+, or CD8+CD57+ T cells (not recorded which) from PBMCs. The bases read TGTGCCAGCAGCCAAGGACTAGTCTCCGAGCAGTACTTC. Its protein is CASSQGLVSEQYF.